This T cell receptor (beta chain) was sequenced for a study of blood T cell repertoires in COVID-19. Produced via immunoSEQ multiplex PCR; TCRdb's table is partial and in-frame only. The table shows 300,000 or so clones, with about nine tenths occurring only once. The CDR3 covers 13 residues. The germline CDR1 and CDR2 sequences are SGHRS and YFSETQ. Trimming took 1 base from V and 9 from J, leaving 11 bases between them. The sequence derives from a man over 45 with active or convalescent COVID-19. This sequence joins TRBV5-1 and TRBJ2-4, with D possibly matching TRBD2 (6 bases). Sequencing input: peripheral blood. For the CDR3, the DNA is TGCGCCAGCAGCTTGATCCAGGGAGGCATTCAGTACTTC. Translated: CASSLIQGGIQYF.